This T cell receptor (beta chain) appears in the sequencing data of a study of blood T cell repertoires in COVID-19. Study summary: Specimens from acute and convalescent COVID-19 originated in the United States, Italy and Spain. Nucleic acid was either cDNA or gDNA, and it came from T cells, B-cell-depleted T cells, or PBMCs.

Repertoires were generated with immunoSEQ multiplex PCR, while TCRdb's copy carries only in-frame clones and drops some. The sample consists of some 200,000 clones, around 80% of them appearing once. The sample comprised peripheral blood. The TCR was taken from a woman aged 70 to 79 with COVID-19, enrolled during active disease.

CDR3 in amino acids: CASSPYPAGGGGQPQHF. The CDR3 bases are TGTGCCAGCAGTCCCTACCCAGCGGGGGGAGGGGGTCAGCCCCAGCATTTT. The chain has TRBV28 and TRBJ1-5; a possible D gene is TRBD1 (6 bases). The CDR3 is 17 residues long. Per germline, CDR1 MDHEN and CDR2 SYDVKM. The V gene lost 5 bases and the J gene lost 6 bases, with 23 bases spanning the gap.